These 18 T cell receptor beta chains were sequenced from one sample in a study of CD4 T cells in relation to SARS-CoV-2 and coronaviruses. CD4+ T cells from unexposed donors were obtained before the COVID-19 pandemic (2011-2018). CD4+ T cells were isolated from the cells after 10 days of culture. No antigen is known for these receptors. The method was immunoSEQ multiplex PCR; TCRdb's version includes in-frame clones alone and lacks a portion of them. This sample has 15,000 to 20,000 clones, with approximately 80% found just once. Sequenced input: CD4+ T cells from PBMCs, cultured in vitro. The receptors shown here come from a human donor in good health.

V usage is TRBV30 and J usage is TRBJ1-2; D not resolved. The V gene's germline CDR1 is GTSNPN and CDR2 SVGIG (reference sequence). The V and J ends lost 2 bases and 8 bases respectively, with 9 bases between them. There are 11 residues in the CDR3. The CDR3 protein is CAWSTWEGYTF. The CDR3 coding sequence is TGTGCCTGGAGTACCTGGGAAGGCTACACCTTC.

The genes are TRBV10-2 and TRBJ1-5; D is unclear. V lost 2 bases and J 6 bases, leaving 8 bases between the germline ends. The germline gives CDR1 WSHSY, CDR2 SAAADI. The CDR3 length is 13 residues. CDR3 nucleotide sequence: TGCGCCAGCAGTGAGGGCCGGTCTCAGCCCCAGCATTTT. It codes for CASSEGRSQPQHF.

The rearrangement links TRBV7-9 to TRBJ2-7, with D possibly being TRBD1 or TRBD2 (6 bases each). Per the germline V gene, CDR1 is SEHNR and CDR2 is FQNEAQ (reference sequence). The CDR3 has 17 amino acids. Trimming left V 4 bases short and J 5 bases short, with 24 bases between. This CDR3 is CASSSTILGQTGDEQYF. The DNA for the CDR3 is TGTGCCAGCAGCTCGACTATCCTCGGACAGACGGGGGACGAGCAGTACTTC. The variable domain in full, with the rest retrieved from reference TRBV7-9 and TRBJ2-7, is DTGVSQNPRHKITKRGQNVTFRCDPISEHNRLYWYRQTLGQGPEFLTYFQNEAQLEKSRLLSDRFSAERPKGSFSTLEIQRTEQGDSAMYLCASSSTILGQTGDEQYFGPGTRLTVT.

This chain links TRBV6-5 with TRBJ1-3; no firm D call. Germline V gene lookup returns CDR1 MNHEY and CDR2 SVGAGI. Trimming stripped 0 bases from V and 2 bases from J, with 8 bases between. The length of the CDR3 is 15 residues. CDR3: CASSYSSQAGNTIYF. CDR3 in DNA: TGTGCCAGCAGTTACTCGAGTCAGGCTGGAAACACCATATATTTT.

The V and J genes are TRBV9 and TRBJ2-7, with 7 bases matching TRBD1. The V gene's germline CDR1 is SGDLS and CDR2 YYNGEE. This CDR3 has 18 residues. After removal of 2 bases from V and 5 bases from J, the junction contained 19 bases not matched to a gene. The CDR3 DNA sequence: TGTGCCAGCAGCGTCCTTCCCGAAACCCGACAGGGTACCCACGAGCAGTACTTC. This translates into CASSVLPETRQGTHEQYF.

The chain couples TRBV24-1 to TRBJ2-3; no clear D gene. The CDR3 spans 16 residues. Germline CDR1 reads KGHDR; CDR2 reads SFDVKD. The V end lost 4 bases, the J end lost 0 bases, and 13 bases lay between the germline ends. The CDR3: CATSEEDTTSTDTQYF. The CDR3 bases are TGTGCCACCAGTGAAGAAGACACCACTAGCACAGATACGCAGTATTTT.

The CDR3 region is CASSQVRLAGVYEQFF. CDR3 nucleotides: TGTGCCAGCAGCCAAGTGAGACTAGCGGGAGTGTATGAGCAGTTCTTC. The rearrangement uses TRBV3-1 (or the pseudogene TRBV3-2) and TRBJ2-1; 12 nucleotides agree with TRBD2. V was clipped by 1 base and J by 8 bases; unmatched bases: 6. Germline V lookup: CDR1 LGHDT, CDR2 YNNKEL (reference sequence). This CDR3 has 16 amino acids.

The chain couples TRBV12-3 or TRBV12-4 to TRBJ1-1; D gene unclear. V was shortened by 2 bases and J by 5 bases, with 9 bases between the two germline ends. The CDR3 is 13 residues long. In nucleotides, the CDR3 is TGTGCCAGCAGTTTATTGGGTCGTACTGAAGCTTTCTTT. It specifies CASSLLGRTEAFF.

CDR3 in amino acids: CASSSGQSSGNTIYF. The CDR3 nucleotides are TGTGCCAGCAGCTCGGGACAGAGCTCTGGAAACACCATATATTTT. The chain has TRBV5-4 and TRBJ1-3; TRBD1 matches 7 bases. The length of the CDR3 is 15 residues. V dropped 3 bases and J dropped 0; count of bases not matched to a gene: 3. CDR1 SGHNT and CDR2 YYREEE come from the germline V gene (reference sequence).

This clone appeared a few times. The rearrangement links TRBV7-9 to TRBJ1-6; maybe TRBD1 (5 bases). This CDR3 contains 15 residues. Germline values: CDR1 SEHNR, CDR2 FQNEAQ (reference sequence). Trimming shortened V by 5 bases and J by 4 bases, and 12 bases separated the two germline ends. The CDR3 spells CASSAPGRYNSPLHF. Written as DNA, the CDR3 is TGTGCCAGCAGCGCTCCGGGACGGTATAATTCACCCCTCCACTTT.

This CDR3 reads CAISAQGLVDTGELFF. Here the CDR3 DNA reads TGTGCCATCAGTGCACAGGGGCTGGTGGACACCGGGGAGCTGTTTTTT. The J gene is TRBJ2-2, the V gene TRBV10-3; 7 bases are a match to TRBD1. The CDR3 totals 16 residues. Germline V CDR1 and CDR2: ENHRY, SYGVKD. Trimming cost V 4 bases and J 3 bases; bases outside gene matches: 8.

This rearrangement joins TRBV4-1 to TRBJ2-3, with D unresolved. V shed 4 bases and J shed 0 bases, with 26 bases lying between them. Germline CDR1 and CDR2: MGHRA and YSYEKL. This CDR3 spans 20 amino acids. The CDR3 bases are TGCGCCAGCAGCCGTCCCGGCGGCAGATCCCAAATAACTAGCACAGATACGCAGTATTTT. Residues: CASSRPGGRSQITSTDTQYF.

The rearrangement uses TRBV11-3 and TRBJ2-3; 9 nucleotides line up with TRBD1. The CDR3 extends over 18 amino acids. V was pared by 4 bases and J by 1 base, with 12 bases of the junction left unmatched. Germline assignment: CDR1 SGHNT and CDR2 YENEEA. This CDR3 is CASSSSRDRVQGTDTQYF. In DNA form, the CDR3 reads TGTGCCAGCAGCTCATCCCGGGACAGGGTACAGGGCACAGATACGCAGTATTTT.

The V and J genes are TRBV5-1 and TRBJ1-6, with TRBD1 as a possible D gene (6 bases). This CDR3 is 13 amino acids long. The germline V gene encodes CDR1 SGHRS and CDR2 YFSETQ. V was pared by 8 bases and J by 6 bases, with 12 bases between. In DNA form, the CDR3 reads TGCGCCAGTGCAGGGGAGGGTAATTCACCCCTCCACTTT. This sequence encodes CASAGEGNSPLHF. The full variable domain, in which reference TRBV5-1 and TRBJ1-6 provide the parts outside the CDR3, is KAGVTQTPRYLIKTRGQQVTLSCSPISGHRSVSWYQQTPGQGLQFLFEYFSETQRNKGNFPGRFSGRQFSNSRSEMNVSTLELGDSALYLCASAGEGNSPLHFGNGTRLTVT.

The rearrangement joins TRBV12-3 or TRBV12-4 to TRBJ1-5; D remains unclear. The CDR3 spans 13 residues. The V end was cut by 2 bases, the J end by 7 bases, with 9 bases between. In DNA, the CDR3 is TGTGCCAGCAGTTTATCCACCCAGCAGCCCCAGCATTTT. Its protein is CASSLSTQQPQHF.

This clone occurred once. The rearrangement links TRBV18 to TRBJ2-6; 8 nucleotides align to TRBD1. Germline assignment: CDR1 KGHSH and CDR2 LQKENI. The CDR3 length is 17 residues. V gave up 4 bases and J gave up 0 bases; unmatched junction bases: 5. The CDR3 loop reads CASSLTGDDSGANVLTF. In nucleotides, the CDR3 is TGTGCCAGCTCACTGACAGGGGATGACTCTGGGGCCAACGTCCTGACTTTC.

The CDR3 DNA reads TGCGCCAGCAGTCACCGGGGGACGACCCCCGCGAACACCGGGGAGCTGTTTTTT. Residues: CASSHRGTTPANTGELFF. The chain uses TRBV10-1 and TRBJ2-2; D is possibly TRBD2 (6 bases). Germline V gives CDR1 WNHNN, CDR2 SYGVQD (reference sequence). Trimming took off 5 bases at V and 0 bases at J, with 19 bases between the two ends. The CDR3 is made up of 18 amino acids.

This sequence joins TRBV5-8 and TRBJ2-5; the D is unclear. CDR3 length: 12 residues. The germline gives CDR1 SGHTS, CDR2 YDEGEE. V lost 0 bases and J lost 7, with 7 bases in between. In DNA, the CDR3 is TGTGCCAGCAGCTTGGTCAAAGGGACCCAGTACTTC. Translating gives CASSLVKGTQYF. The full variable domain, in which reference TRBV5-8 and TRBJ2-5 provide the parts outside the CDR3, is EAGVTQSPTHLIKTRGQQATLRCSPISGHTSVYWYQQALGLGLQFLLWYDEGEERNRGNFPPRFSGRQFPNYSSELNVNALELEDSALYLCASSLVKGTQYFGPGTRLLVL.